The source of this T cell receptor (beta chain) is a study of chemoradiotherapy in HPV16-positive cancers. Study background: Candidate HPV-specific clones and shared TCR motifs came from two HPV16-positive patients.

From germline, CDR1 is MNHEY and CDR2 SVGAGI. The CDR3 covers 13 residues. V was trimmed by 4 bases and J by 4 bases, leaving 11 bases between them. The study, taken as a whole, reports: During treatment, candidate HPV-specific clones and E7-related motifs expanded in tumor.

A remark on this clone: The antigen remains undetermined.

Produced via immunoSEQ multiplex PCR; TCRdb's table is partial and in-frame only. The top ten clones hold roughly a tenth of a sample with roughly 15,000 clones, about four fifths of them seen once. The specimen was taken from a patient who underwent chemoradiotherapy. The clonotype comes from a human donor with HPV-associated anogenital cancer. This chain joins TRBV6-5 and TRBJ2-7, with D hard to call. In DNA form, the CDR3 reads TGTGCCAGCAGTTTGGCTGGGTTTTACGAGCAGTACTTC. Amino acid sequence: CASSLAGFYEQYF.